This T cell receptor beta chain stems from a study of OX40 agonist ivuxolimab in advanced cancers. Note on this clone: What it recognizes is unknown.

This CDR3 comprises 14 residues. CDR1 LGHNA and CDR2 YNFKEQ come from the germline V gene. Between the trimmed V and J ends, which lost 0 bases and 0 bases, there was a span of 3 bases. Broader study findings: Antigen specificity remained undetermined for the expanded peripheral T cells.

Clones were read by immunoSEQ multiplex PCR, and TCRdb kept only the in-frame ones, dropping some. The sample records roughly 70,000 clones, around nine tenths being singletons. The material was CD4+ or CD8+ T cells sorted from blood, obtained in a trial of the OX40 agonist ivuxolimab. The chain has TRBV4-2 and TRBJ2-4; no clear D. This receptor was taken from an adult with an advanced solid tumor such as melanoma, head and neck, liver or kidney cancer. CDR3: CASSQDVAKNIQYF. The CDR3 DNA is TGTGCCAGCAGCCAAGATGTAGCCAAAAACATTCAGTACTTC.